The T cell receptor beta chain described here comes from a study of shared clonotypes between healthy human individuals. For the study at large: CD4 naive cells filled three plates per donor, CD4 memory three, CD8 naive two and CD8 memory one. Regarding the study as a whole: Memory subsets generally showed smaller estimated richness than naive subsets did. A few donors shared 4.5% to 6.5% of their naive CD4 clonotypes. The sampled material consisted only of blood, and tissue repertoires are likely to differ.

Turning to this clone: What it binds is unknown.

Profiling relied on immunoSEQ multiplex PCR, and the TCRdb table lists in-frame clones only, not all of them. The sample has fewer than 2.5 million clones; 90% to 95% are singletons. Germline V gives CDR1 SGHTA, CDR2 FQGNSA. The CDR3 length is 15 residues. J lost 2 bases, V lost 2 bases, and 3 bases had no gene match. This receptor was taken from a man between 18 and 35 years old in good health. Some clones in this sample may be carry-over from other donors' samples. The chain links TRBV7-2 to TRBJ1-5; TRBD1 matches 7 bases. Sequenced input: naive CD4+ T cells from PBMCs. Indicated subset: CD45RA+ positively selected. Written as DNA, the CDR3 is TGTGCCAGCAGCTTAACAGGGGATGGCAATCAGCCCCAGCATTTT. Amino acid sequence: CASSLTGDGNQPQHF.